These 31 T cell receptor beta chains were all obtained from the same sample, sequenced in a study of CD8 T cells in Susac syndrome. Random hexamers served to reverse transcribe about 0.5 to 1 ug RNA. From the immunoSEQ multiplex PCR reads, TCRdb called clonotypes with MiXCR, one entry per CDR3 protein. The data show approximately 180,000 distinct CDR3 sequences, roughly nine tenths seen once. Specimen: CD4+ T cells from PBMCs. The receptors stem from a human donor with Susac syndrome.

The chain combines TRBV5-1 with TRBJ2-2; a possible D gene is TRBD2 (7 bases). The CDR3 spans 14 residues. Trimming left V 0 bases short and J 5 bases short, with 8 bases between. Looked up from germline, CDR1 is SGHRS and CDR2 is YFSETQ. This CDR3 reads CASSLEGGTGELFF. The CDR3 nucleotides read TGCGCCAGCAGCTTGGAGGGGGGGACCGGGGAGCTGTTTTTT.

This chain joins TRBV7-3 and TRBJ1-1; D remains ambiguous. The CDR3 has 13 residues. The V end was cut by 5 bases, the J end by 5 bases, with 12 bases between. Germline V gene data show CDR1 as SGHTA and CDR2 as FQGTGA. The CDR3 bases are TGTGCCAGCAGCCGGACCGCAGAGACTGAAGCTTTCTTT. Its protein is CASSRTAETEAFF.

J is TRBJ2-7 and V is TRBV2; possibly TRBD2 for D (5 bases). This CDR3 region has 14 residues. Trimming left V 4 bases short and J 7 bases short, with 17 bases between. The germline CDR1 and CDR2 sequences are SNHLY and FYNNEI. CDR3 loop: CASSGPSRRWEQYF. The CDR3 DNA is TGTGCCAGCAGTGGGCCTAGCAGGCGGTGGGAGCAGTACTTC.

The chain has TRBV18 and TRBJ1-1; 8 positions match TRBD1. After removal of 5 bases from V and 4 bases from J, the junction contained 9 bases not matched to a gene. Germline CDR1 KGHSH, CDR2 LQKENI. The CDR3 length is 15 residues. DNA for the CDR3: TGTGCCAGCTCATATACCGATACAGGGGGCACTGAAGCTTTCTTT. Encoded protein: CASSYTDTGGTEAFF. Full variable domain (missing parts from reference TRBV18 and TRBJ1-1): NAGVMQNPRHLVRRRGQEARLRCSPMKGHSHVYWYRQLPEEGLKFMVYLQKENIIDESGMPKERFSAEFPKEGPSILRIQQVVRGDSAAYFCASSYTDTGGTEAFFGQGTRLTVV.

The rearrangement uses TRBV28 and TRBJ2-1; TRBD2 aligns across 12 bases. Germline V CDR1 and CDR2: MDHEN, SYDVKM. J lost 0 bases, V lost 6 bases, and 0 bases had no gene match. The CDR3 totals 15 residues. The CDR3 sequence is CASRTSGSSYNEQFF. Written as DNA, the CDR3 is TGTGCCAGCAGGACTAGCGGGAGCTCCTACAATGAGCAGTTCTTC.

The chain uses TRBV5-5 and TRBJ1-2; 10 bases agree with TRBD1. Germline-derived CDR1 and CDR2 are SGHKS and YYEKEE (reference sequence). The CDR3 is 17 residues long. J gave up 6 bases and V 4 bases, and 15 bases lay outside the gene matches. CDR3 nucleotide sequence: TGTGCCAGCAGCCCAACTCCCGGGACAGGGGCGCGAAATGGCTACACCTTC. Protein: CASSPTPGTGARNGYTF. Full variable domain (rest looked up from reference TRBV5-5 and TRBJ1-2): DAGVTQSPTHLIKTRGQQVTLRCSPISGHKSVSWYQQVLGQGPQFIFQYYEKEERGRGNFPDRFSARQFPNYSSELNVNALLLGDSALYLCASSPTPGTGARNGYTFGSGTRLTVV.

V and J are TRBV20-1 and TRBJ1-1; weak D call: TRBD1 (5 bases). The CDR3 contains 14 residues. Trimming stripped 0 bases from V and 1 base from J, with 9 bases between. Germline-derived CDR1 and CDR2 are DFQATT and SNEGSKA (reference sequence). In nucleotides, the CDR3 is TGCAGTGCTAGAGATGGGACGGAGAACACTGAAGCTTTCTTT. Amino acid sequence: CSARDGTENTEAFF.

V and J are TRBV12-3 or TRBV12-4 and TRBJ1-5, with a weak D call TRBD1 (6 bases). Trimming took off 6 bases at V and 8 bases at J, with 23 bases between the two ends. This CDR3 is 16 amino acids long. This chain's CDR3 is CASSHRGGPRMKPQHF. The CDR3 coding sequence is TGTGCCAGCAGCCATCGGGGGGGGCCTAGGATGAAGCCCCAGCATTTT.

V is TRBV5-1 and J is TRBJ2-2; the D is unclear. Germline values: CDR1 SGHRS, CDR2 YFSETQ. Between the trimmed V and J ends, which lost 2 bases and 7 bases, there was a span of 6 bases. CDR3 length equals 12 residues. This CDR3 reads CASSLVGGELFF. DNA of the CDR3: TGCGCCAGCAGCTTAGTCGGCGGGGAGCTGTTTTTT.

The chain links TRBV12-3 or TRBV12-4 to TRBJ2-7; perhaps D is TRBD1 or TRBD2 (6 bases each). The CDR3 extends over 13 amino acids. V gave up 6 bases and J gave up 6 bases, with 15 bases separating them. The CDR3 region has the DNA TGTGCCAGCAGGCTACAGGGACTTGGCGAGCAGTACTTC. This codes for CASRLQGLGEQYF.

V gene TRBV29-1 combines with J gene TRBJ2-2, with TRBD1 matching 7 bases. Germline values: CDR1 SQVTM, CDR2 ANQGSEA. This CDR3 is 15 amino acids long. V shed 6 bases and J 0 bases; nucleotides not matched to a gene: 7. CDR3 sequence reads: CSVWTGNSNTGELFF. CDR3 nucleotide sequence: TGCAGCGTGTGGACAGGAAACTCGAACACCGGGGAGCTGTTTTTT.

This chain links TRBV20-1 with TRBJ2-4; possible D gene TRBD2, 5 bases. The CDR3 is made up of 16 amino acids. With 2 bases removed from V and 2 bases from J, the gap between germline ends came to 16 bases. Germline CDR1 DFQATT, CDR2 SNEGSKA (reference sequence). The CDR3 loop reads CSARTEGLTTKNIQYF. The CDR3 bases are TGCAGTGCTAGAACCGAAGGACTCACCACCAAAAACATTCAGTACTTC.

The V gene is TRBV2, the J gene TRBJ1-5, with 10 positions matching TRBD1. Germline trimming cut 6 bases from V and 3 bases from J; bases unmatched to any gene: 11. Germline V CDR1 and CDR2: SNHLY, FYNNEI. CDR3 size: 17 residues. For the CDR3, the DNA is TGTGCCAGCAGCTTAAGTCCGGGACAGGGGATCAATCAGCCCCAGCATTTT. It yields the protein CASSLSPGQGINQPQHF.

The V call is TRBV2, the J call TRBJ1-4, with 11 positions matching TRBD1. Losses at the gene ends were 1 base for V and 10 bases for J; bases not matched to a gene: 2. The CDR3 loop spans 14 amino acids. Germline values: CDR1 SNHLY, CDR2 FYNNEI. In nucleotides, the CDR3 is TGTGCCAGCAGTGAAGGGACAGGGGGCAGAAAACTGTTTTTT. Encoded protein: CASSEGTGGRKLFF. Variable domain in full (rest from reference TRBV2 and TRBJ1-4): EPEVTQTPSHQVTQMGQEVILRCVPISNHLYFYWYRQILGQKVEFLVSFYNNEISEKSEIFDDQFSVERPDGSNFTLKIRSTKLEDSAMYFCASSEGTGGRKLFFGSGTQLSVL.

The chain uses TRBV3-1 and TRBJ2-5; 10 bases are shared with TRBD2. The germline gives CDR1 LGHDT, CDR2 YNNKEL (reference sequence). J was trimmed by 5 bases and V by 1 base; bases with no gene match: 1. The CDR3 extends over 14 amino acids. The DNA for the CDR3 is TGTGCCAGCAGCCAAGCTAGCGGGGGTGAGACCCAGTACTTC. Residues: CASSQASGGETQYF.

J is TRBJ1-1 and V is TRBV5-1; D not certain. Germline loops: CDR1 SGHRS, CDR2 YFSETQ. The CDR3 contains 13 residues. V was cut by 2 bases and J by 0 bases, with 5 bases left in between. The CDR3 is CASSFTLNTEAFF. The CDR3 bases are TGCGCCAGCAGCTTTACCTTGAACACTGAAGCTTTCTTT. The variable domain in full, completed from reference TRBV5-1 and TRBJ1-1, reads KAGVTQTPRYLIKTRGQQVTLSCSPISGHRSVSWYQQTPGQGLQFLFEYFSETQRNKGNFPGRFSGRQFSNSRSEMNVSTLELGDSALYLCASSFTLNTEAFFGQGTRLTVV.

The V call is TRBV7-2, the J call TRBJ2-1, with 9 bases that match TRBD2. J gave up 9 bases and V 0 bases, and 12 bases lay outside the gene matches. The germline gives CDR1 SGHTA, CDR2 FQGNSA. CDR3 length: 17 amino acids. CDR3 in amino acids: CASSLAVLAGTGAEQFF. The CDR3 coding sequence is TGTGCCAGCAGCTTAGCAGTTCTAGCGGGAACAGGGGCTGAGCAGTTCTTC.

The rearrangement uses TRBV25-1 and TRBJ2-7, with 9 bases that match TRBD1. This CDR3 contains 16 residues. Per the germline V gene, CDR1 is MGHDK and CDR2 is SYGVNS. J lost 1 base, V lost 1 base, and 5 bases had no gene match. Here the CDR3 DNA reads TGTGCCAGCAGTGAATTGGGACAGGGTTCGTCCTACGAGCAGTACTTC. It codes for CASSELGQGSSYEQYF.

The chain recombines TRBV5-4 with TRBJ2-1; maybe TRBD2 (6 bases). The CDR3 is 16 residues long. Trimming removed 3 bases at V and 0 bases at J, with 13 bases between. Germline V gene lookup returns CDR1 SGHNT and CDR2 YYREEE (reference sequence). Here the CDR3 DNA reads TGTGCCAGCAGCTCCAACCGGGAGCGCTCCTACAATGAGCAGTTCTTC. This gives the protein CASSSNRERSYNEQFF.

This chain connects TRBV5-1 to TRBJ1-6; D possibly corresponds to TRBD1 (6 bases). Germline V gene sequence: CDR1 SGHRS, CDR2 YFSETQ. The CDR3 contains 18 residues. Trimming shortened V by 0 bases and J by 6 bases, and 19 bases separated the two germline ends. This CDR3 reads CASSLAGGPQQGNSPLHF. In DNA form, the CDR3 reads TGCGCCAGCAGCTTGGCCGGGGGCCCTCAACAGGGTAATTCACCCCTCCACTTT. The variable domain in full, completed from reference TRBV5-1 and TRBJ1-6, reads KAGVTQTPRYLIKTRGQQVTLSCSPISGHRSVSWYQQTPGQGLQFLFEYFSETQRNKGNFPGRFSGRQFSNSRSEMNVSTLELGDSALYLCASSLAGGPQQGNSPLHFGNGTRLTVT.

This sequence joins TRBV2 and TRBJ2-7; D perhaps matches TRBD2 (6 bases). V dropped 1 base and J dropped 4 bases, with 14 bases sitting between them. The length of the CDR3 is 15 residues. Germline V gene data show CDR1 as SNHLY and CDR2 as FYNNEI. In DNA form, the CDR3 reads TGTGCCAGCAGTGAAGGGGAGGCAACACTATACGAGCAGTACTTC. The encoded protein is CASSEGEATLYEQYF.

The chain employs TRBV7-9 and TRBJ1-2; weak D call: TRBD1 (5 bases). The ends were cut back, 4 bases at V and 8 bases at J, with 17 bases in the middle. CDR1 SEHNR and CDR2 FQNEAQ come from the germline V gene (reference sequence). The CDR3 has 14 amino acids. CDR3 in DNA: TGTGCCAGCAGCTCTAAGCAGGGTATAGAGGGCTACACCTTC. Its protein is CASSSKQGIEGYTF. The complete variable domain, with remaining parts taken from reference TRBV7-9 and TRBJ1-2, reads DTGVSQNPRHKITKRGQNVTFRCDPISEHNRLYWYRQTLGQGPEFLTYFQNEAQLEKSRLLSDRFSAERPKGSFSTLEIQRTEQGDSAMYLCASSSKQGIEGYTFGSGTRLTVV.

DNA of the CDR3: TGTGCCAGCAGTTTATCGCCTACCGGGGGTGGCTACACCTTC. Residues: CASSLSPTGGGYTF. V is TRBV27 and J is TRBJ1-2, with TRBD1 as a possible D gene (5 bases). The CDR3 consists of 14 residues. V shed 0 bases and J shed 7 bases, with 12 bases lying between them. CDR1 and CDR2 (germline): MNHEY, SMNVEV (reference sequence).

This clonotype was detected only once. CDR3 bases: TGTGCCACCGTGGAACAGGGTGGTATGAACACTGAAGCTTTCTTT. Translating gives CATVEQGGMNTEAFF. The V and J genes are TRBV28 and TRBJ1-1; TRBD1 is a possible D gene (6 bases). CDR1 and CDR2 from the germline V gene are MDHEN and SYDVKM. The length of the CDR3 is 15 residues. Trimming pared 10 bases from V and 0 bases from J, leaving 18 bases between.

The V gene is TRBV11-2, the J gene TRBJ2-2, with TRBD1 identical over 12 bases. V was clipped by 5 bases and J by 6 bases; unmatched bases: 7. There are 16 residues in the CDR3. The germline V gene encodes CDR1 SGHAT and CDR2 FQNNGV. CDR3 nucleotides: TGTGCCAGCAGCCTGGGACAGGGGGCGAAGGCCGGGGAGCTGTTTTTT. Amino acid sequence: CASSLGQGAKAGELFF.

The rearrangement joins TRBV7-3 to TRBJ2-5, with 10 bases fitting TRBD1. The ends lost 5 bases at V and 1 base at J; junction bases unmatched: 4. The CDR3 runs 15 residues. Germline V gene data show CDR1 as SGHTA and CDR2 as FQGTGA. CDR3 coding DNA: TGTGCCAGCAGCCTAGGGGACAGGGGCCAAGAGACCCAGTACTTC. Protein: CASSLGDRGQETQYF.

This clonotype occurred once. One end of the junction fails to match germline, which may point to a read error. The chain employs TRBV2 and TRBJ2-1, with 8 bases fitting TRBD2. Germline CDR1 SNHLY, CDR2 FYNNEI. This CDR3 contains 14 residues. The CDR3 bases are TGTGCCAGCAGTGTCGATAGCGGGGTCAATGAGCAGCTCTTC. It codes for CASSVDSGVNEQLF.

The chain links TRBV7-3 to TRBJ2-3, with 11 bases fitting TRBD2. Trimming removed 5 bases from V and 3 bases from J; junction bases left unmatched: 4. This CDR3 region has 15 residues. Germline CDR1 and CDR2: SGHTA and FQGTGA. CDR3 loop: CASSVTSGETDTQYF. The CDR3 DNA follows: TGTGCCAGCAGCGTGACTAGCGGGGAAACAGATACGCAGTATTTT.

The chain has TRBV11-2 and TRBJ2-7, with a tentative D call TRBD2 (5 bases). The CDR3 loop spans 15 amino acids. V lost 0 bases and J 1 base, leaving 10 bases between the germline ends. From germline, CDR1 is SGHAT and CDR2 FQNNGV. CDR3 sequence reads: CASSLDTLVSYEQYF. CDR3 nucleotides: TGTGCCAGCAGCTTAGATACACTAGTGTCCTACGAGCAGTACTTC. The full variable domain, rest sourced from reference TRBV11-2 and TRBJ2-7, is EAGVAQSPRYKIIEKRQSVAFWCNPISGHATLYWYQQILGQGPKLLIQFQNNGVVDDSQLPKDRFSAERLKGVDSTLKIQPAKLEDSAVYLCASSLDTLVSYEQYFGPGTRLTVT.

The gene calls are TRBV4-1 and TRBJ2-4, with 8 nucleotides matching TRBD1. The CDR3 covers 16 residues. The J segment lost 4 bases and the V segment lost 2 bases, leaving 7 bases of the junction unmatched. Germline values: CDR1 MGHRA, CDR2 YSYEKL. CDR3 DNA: TGCGCCAGCAGCCAAAGTCTCAGGGGGCATAAAAACATTCAGTACTTC. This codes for CASSQSLRGHKNIQYF.

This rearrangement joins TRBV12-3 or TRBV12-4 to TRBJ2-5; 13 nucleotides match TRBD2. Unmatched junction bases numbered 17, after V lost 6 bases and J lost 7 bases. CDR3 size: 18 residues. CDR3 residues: CASRPYRLAGGPRGTQYF. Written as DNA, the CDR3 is TGTGCCAGCAGACCCTACCGACTAGCGGGAGGTCCCCGGGGGACCCAGTACTTC.